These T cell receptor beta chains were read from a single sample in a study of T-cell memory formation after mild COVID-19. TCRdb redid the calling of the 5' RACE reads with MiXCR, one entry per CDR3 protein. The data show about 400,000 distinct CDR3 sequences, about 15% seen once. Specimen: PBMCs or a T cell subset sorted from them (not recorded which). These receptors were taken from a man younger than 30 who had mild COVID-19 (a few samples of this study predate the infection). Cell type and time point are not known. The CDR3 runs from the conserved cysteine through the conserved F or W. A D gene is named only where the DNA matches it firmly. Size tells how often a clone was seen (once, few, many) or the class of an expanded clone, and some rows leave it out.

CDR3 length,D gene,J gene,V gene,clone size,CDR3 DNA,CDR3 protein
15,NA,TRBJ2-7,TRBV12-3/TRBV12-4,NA,TGTGCCAGCAGTTTACGGCAGGGTTGGTCCTACGAGCAGTACTTC,CASSLRQGWSYEQYF
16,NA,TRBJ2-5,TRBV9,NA,TGTGCCAGCAGCGTAGCTCCCCTGAGCAGGCAAGAGACCCAGTACTTC,CASSVAPLSRQETQYF
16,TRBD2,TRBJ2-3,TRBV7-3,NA,TGTGCCAGCAGCTTAAGATCGGGGGGGGGCACAGATACGCAGTATTTT,CASSLRSGGGTDTQYF
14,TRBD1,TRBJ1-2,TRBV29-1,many,TGCAGCGTCGACACAGGGGGCTCGGACTATGGCTACACCTTC,CSVDTGGSDYGYTF
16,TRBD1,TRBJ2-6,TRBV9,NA,TGTGCCAGCAGCGCGCAGGGGGCGTTGGGGGCCAACGTCCTGACTTTC,CASSAQGALGANVLTF
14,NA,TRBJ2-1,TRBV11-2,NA,TGTGCCAGCAGCTTGTTTACAGGGCGGAATGAGCAGTTCTTC,CASSLFTGRNEQFF
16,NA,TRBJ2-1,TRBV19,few,TGTGCCAGTACCGCAACCCTCGGCAGGGGAAACAATGAGCAGTTCTTC,CASTATLGRGNNEQFF
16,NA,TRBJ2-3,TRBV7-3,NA,TGTGCCAGCAGCTCGGCGGAGGGGGGTTATAGAGATACGCAGTATTTT,CASSSAEGGYRDTQYF
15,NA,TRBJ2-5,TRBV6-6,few,TGTGCCAGCAGTTACCGGGGTAGAGCGGGAGAGACCCAGTACTTC,CASSYRGRAGETQYF
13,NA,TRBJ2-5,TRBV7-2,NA,TGTGCCAGTGCCCGGGGGCCGGGAGAGACCCAGTACTTC,CASARGPGETQYF
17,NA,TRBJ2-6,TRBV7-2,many,TGTGCCAGCAGCCCTACGGGGGGCGCTTCAGGGGCCAACGTCCTGACTTTC,CASSPTGGASGANVLTF
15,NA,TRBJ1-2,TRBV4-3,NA,TGCGCCAGCAGCCAAGATCCCAGTATCCTCGATGGCTACACCTTC,CASSQDPSILDGYTF
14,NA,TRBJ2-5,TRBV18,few,TGTGCCAGCTCACCAGGGGCACAGCAAGAGACCCAGTACTTC,CASSPGAQQETQYF
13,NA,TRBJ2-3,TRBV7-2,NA,TGTGCCAGCAGGGACCAGGGAGCGGATACGCAGTATTTT,CASRDQGADTQYF
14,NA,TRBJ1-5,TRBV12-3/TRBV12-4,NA,TGTGCCAGCAGTTTAGTAGGGTCAGATCAGCCCCAGCATTTT,CASSLVGSDQPQHF
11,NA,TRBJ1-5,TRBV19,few,TGTGCCAGTAGTTCGACGCGGCCCCAGCATTTT,CASSSTRPQHF
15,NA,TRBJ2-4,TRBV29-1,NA,TGCAGCGTTGAACCTATGGGGGTGGGCAAAAACATTCAGTACTTC,CSVEPMGVGKNIQYF
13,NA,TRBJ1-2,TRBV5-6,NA,TGTGCCAGCAGCTTAAGGGAACCGTATGGCTACACCTTC,CASSLREPYGYTF
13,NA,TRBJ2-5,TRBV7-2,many,TGTGCCAGCAGCTTACAAAGACAAGAGACCCAGTACTTC,CASSLQRQETQYF
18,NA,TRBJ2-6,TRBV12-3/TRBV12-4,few,TGTGCCAGCAGCCCCACGGGGGACTCCACCTCTGGGGCCAACGTCCTGACTTTC,CASSPTGDSTSGANVLTF
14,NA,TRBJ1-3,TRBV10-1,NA,TGCGCCAGCAGTGATCCCTTCTCTGGAAACACCATATATTTT,CASSDPFSGNTIYF
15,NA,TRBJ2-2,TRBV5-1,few,TGCGCCAGCAGCATCTCAGGAGACGCTACCGGGGAGCTGTTTTTT,CASSISGDATGELFF
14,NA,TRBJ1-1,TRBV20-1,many,TGCAGTGGCAGGGACGGCGGCCAATGGACTGAAGCTTTCTTT,CSGRDGGQWTEAFF
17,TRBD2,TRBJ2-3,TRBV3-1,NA,TGTGCCAGCAGCCAAGTCGGGCTAGCGGGTTTCACAGATACGCAGTATTTT,CASSQVGLAGFTDTQYF
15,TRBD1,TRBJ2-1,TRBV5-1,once,TGCGCCAGCAGCTTAACGAGACAGGGGGCTAATGAGCAGTTCTTC,CASSLTRQGANEQFF
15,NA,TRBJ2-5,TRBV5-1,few,TGCGCCAGCGGGGGGACCGGGGGAGTCCAAGAGACCCAGTACTTC,CASGGTGGVQETQYF
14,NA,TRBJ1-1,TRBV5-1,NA,TGCGCCAGCAGCCACCAGGGAGTGAACACTGAAGCTTTCTTT,CASSHQGVNTEAFF
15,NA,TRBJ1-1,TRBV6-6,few,TGTGCCAGCTGGGGGGGCGGGGGCATGAACACTGAAGCTTTCTTT,CASWGGGGMNTEAFF
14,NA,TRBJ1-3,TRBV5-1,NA,TGCGCCAGCAGCTTCGGTAACTCTGGAAACACCATATATTTT,CASSFGNSGNTIYF
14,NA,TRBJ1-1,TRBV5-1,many,TGCGCCAGCAGCTTGTTCCACGGCGCGACTGAAGCTTTCTTT,CASSLFHGATEAFF
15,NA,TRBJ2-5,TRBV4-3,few,TGCGCCAGCAGCCCCACCGGAACAGTGCGAGAGACCCAGTACTTC,CASSPTGTVRETQYF
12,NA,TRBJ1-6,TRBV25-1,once,TGTGCCAGCAGTGGGGATTATTCACCCCTCCACTTT,CASSGDYSPLHF
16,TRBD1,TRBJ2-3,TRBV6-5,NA,TGTGCCAGCAGTTACTCGGGAGACAGGGGCCAAGGTACGCAGTATTTT,CASSYSGDRGQGTQYF
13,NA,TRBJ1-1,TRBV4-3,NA,TGCGCCAGCAGCCAACAGGGGCGCACTGAAGCTTTCTTT,CASSQQGRTEAFF
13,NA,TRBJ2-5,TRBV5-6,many,TGTGCCAGCAGCTCTGGGCCCCTGGAGACCCAGTACTTC,CASSSGPLETQYF
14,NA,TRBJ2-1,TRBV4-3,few,TGCGCCAGCAGCCAAGTCAACGGACCAAATGAGCAGTTCTTC,CASSQVNGPNEQFF
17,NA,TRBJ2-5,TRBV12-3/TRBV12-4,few,TGTGCCAGCAGTTTTCTGATCTACGGACAGATACAAGAGACCCAGTACTTC,CASSFLIYGQIQETQYF
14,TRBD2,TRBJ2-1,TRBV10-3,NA,TGTGCCACGTGGACTAGGACCTTTGGGAATGAGCAGTTCTTC,CATWTRTFGNEQFF
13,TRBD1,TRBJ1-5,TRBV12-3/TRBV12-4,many,TGTGCCAGCAGGGGACAGGGGGGCCAGCCCCAGCATTTT,CASRGQGGQPQHF
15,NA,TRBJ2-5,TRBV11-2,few,TGTGCCAGCAGCTTAGATCCGGGACGGAAAGAGACCCAGTACTTC,CASSLDPGRKETQYF
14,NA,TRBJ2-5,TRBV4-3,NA,TGCGCCAGCAGCCAAGATGGGACCGGAGAGACCCAGTACTTC,CASSQDGTGETQYF
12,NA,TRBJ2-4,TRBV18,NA,TGTGCCAGCTCACCACCGGAAAACATTCAGTACTTC,CASSPPENIQYF
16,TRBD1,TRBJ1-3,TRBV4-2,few,TGTGCCAGCAGCCAAGGACAGGGGAGCTCTGGAAACACCATATATTTT,CASSQGQGSSGNTIYF
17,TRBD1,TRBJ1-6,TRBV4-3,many,TGCGCCAGCAGCCAAGGGGCCCGGGACAGACTTGATTCACCCCTCCACTTT,CASSQGARDRLDSPLHF
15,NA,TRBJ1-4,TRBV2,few,TGTGCCAGCAGTGAAAGGGACGTGGAGCTGCGGAAACTGTTTTTT,CASSERDVELRKLFF
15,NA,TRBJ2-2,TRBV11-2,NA,TGTGCCAGCAGCCCCAGGGTGGTTGACACCGGGGAGCTGTTTTTT,CASSPRVVDTGELFF
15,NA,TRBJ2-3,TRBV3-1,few,TGTGCCAGCAGCCAAAACCCCTCCCCTGCGAATACGCAGTATTTT,CASSQNPSPANTQYF
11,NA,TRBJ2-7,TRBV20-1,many,TGCAGTGCTGGGGCCCCGCTCGAGCAGTACTTC,CSAGAPLEQYF
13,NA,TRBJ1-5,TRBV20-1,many,TGCAGTGCTAGTGGCGTGGTGGGACAGCCCCAGCATTTT,CSASGVVGQPQHF
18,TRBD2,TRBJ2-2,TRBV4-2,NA,TGTGCCAGCAGCCAAGCGGGGGGGTCGAACATCAACACCGGGGAGCTGTTTTTT,CASSQAGGSNINTGELFF
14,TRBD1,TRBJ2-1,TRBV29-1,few,TGCAGCGTTGCGCGCAGGGGGCTTTACAATGAGCAGTTCTTC,CSVARRGLYNEQFF
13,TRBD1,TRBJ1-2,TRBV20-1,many,TGCAGTGCTAGCGCTGCCAGGGGGTATGGCTACACCTTC,CSASAARGYGYTF
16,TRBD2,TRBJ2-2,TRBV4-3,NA,TGCGCCAGCAGCCCCGCGGGGGGGGGAAACACCGGGGAGCTGTTTTTT,CASSPAGGGNTGELFF